This TCR beta chain is drawn from a study of shared clonotypes between healthy human individuals (TCRdb year 2020). For the study in its entirety: The cohort included three men and a couple of women between 18 and 49 years of age. Per donor, three plates each were used for CD4 naive and CD4 memory, two for CD8 naive, and one for CD8 memory. Libraries were prepared and TCR repertoires were sequenced by different laboratories using diverse techniques, in order to increase sequencing depth and limit assay-specific biases. Blood TCR repertoires of several healthy adults were deeply sequenced to estimate repertoire size and the extent of clonotype sharing between individuals. Per donor, leukapheresis produced somewhere between about 0.85 and 8.9 billion PBMCs.

About this clone itself: Its antigen is currently not known. The input lacks base qualities; no much larger clone sits a single base away.

Overall results and qualifications from the work: Only blood was sampled, and tissue TCR repertoires likely differ from those in blood. Compared with non-shared clonotypes, clonotypes shared by all four sorted-subset donors had higher generation probabilities. Even with the large sequencing depth, rarefaction of the sorted-subset datasets indicated that sequencing was incomplete. Larger estimated clonotype richness was generally found for naive subsets than for memory subsets. Because the study included a small number of donors, the genetic and exposure-history diversity represented was limited. Across several donors, 4.5% to 6.5% of naive CD4, approximately 3.6% of naive CD8, under 2.5% of memory CD4, and roughly 0.4% of memory CD8 clonotypes were shared. Pairwise subsampling indicated that sequencing depth was expected to affect the degree of clonotype sharing among donors.

CD8 naive samples consisted of CD45RO-negative cells that were positively selected for CCR7, yielding a CD45RA+CCR7+ population without TemRA cells. The donors were healthy, HIV-negative adults with no recently reported acute infections or vaccinations. Every donor was a Caucasian adult residing in Nashville, Tennessee, USA. After blood collection by leukapheresis, PBMCs were isolated using Ficoll-Histopaque density gradient centrifugation and then cryopreserved in the vapor phase of liquid nitrogen. Purity and quantity of every magnetically sorted T cell population were checked by analytical flow cytometry. From each sorted fraction, genomic DNA was isolated and quantified by UV absorbance on a Nanodrop 2000c. Using the deep immunoSEQ assay, TCR CDR3 regions were amplified from genomic DNA by multiplex PCR. Extracted genomic DNA from each cell subset was spread evenly across all wells of several immunoSEQ 96-well plates, with each plate serving as a replicate. For sorted subsets, roughly 200 ng genomic DNA, equal to 25,000 to 35,000 T cell genomes, was loaded into each replicate PCR. Purified libraries were measured with a Qubit 3.0 fluorometer, size-checked on a Bioanalyzer 2100, and measured again with the KAPA Library Quantification kit. A separate single-read 150-cycle Illumina NextSeq 550 flow cell was used to sequence each immunoSEQ 96-well plate. In the authors' own workflow: Because the immunoSEQ output included only junctional sequences and no quality scores, the filtering could not be the same as the filtering used for full-length reads. Sequences were annotated with PyIR, a Python wrapper for IgBLAST v1.9, and V/J genes and CDR3 were assigned using IMGT germline references. Any read was removed if the V/J assignment was weak (E-value above 1e-6), the CDR3 was missing, or the read contained stop codons, out-of-frame junctions, or ambiguous translated residues. A V3J clonotype was defined by an identical inferred V gene, J gene, and CDR3 amino acid sequence. Percentage overlap between repertoires was calculated by dividing the number of shared unique clonotypes by the size of the smaller repertoire. Repertoire richness was assessed with RTK rarefaction, the Chao1 estimator, and Recon v2.1 estimates of unobserved clonotypes. For all TCRbeta clonotypes obtained by the gDNA method from a handful of donors, generation probabilities were computed with OLGA. Here the immuneACCESS table is served through TCRdb, limited to in-frame sequences with V and J called. Missing clones are a known gap in these copies; in checked studies unresolved V genes cover under half, and the rest lacks a known reason. D and trimming were read from the DNA, whereas the V and J calls and clone size are those reported in that table. The sample data list roughly 2 million clones, and roughly 95% of these were observed just once. Roughly 1% of the sample is taken by the ten largest.

The CDR3 starts with the cysteine, ends with the phenylalanine, and has 15 residues. The sequence is cut down to CDR3 DNA, 45 bases in frame from base 1. Via the germline V gene, CDR1 is MNHEY and CDR2 SVGAGI. V and J lose 7 bases and 0 bases, and a span of 13 bases separates them. Sequenced: naive CD8+ T cells sorted from blood. This sample's cell subset or site label indicates: CD45RA+CCR7+. The receptor was isolated from a man younger than 30 in good health. The sequence is built from TRBV6-5 and TRBJ2-1, with the D gene too uncertain to name. The CDR3 region: CASTPDSSSYNEQFF. The DNA sequence follows: TGTGCCAGCACGCCTGACTCGAGCTCCTACAATGAGCAGTTCTTC.